This T cell receptor beta chain is drawn from a study of cytomegalovirus exposure and HLA in healthy donors. Produced via immunoSEQ multiplex PCR; TCRdb's table is partial and in-frame only. The repertoire has around 170,000 clones, 75% to 90% of them found once; the top ten carry about a sixth. The V and J ends lost 5 bases and 8 bases respectively, with 15 bases between them. The CDR3 length is 13 residues. Germline values: CDR1 LNHDA, CDR2 SQIVND (reference sequence). J is TRBJ1-2 and V is TRBV19, with D possibly TRBD1 on 6 matching bases. The receptor was derived from a man between 18 and 29 years old in good health and CMV-seropositive. Material: PBMCs. CDR3 DNA sequence: TGTGCCAGTAGTTACAAACAGGGTTACGGCTACACCTTC. Its protein product is CASSYKQGYGYTF. The full variable domain, its missing parts supplied by reference TRBV19 and TRBJ1-2, is DGGITQSPKYLFRKEGQNVTLSCEQNLNHDAMYWYRQDPGQGLRLIYYSQIVNDFQKGDIAEGYSVSREKKESFPLTVTSAQKNPTAFYLCASSYKQGYGYTFGSGTRLTVV.